These 15 T cell receptor beta chains were all obtained from the same sample, sequenced in a study of early T cells in non-severe SARS-CoV-2 infection. MiXCR, run by TCRdb on the 5' RACE reads, gives a single entry per CDR3 protein. The data hold some 96,000 distinct CDR3 sequences, with more than 12% observed a single time. The sample comprised whole blood. These receptors were taken from an adult who was a healthcare worker with PCR-confirmed SARS-CoV-2 infection or an uninfected control (not recorded which).

V usage is TRBV6-2 or TRBV6-3 and J usage is TRBJ1-1, with D possibly TRBD1 on 5 matching bases. Germline loops: CDR1 MNHEY, CDR2 SVGEGT. This CDR3 has 14 amino acids. Trimming pared 10 bases from V and 7 bases from J, leaving 22 bases between. The CDR3 sequence: CATNFGHRGGEAFF. For the CDR3, the DNA is TGTGCCACCAACTTCGGACATCGAGGCGGTGAAGCTTTCTTT.

This clonotype has more than one count but fewer than ten. The chain carries TRBV7-9 and TRBJ2-3, with D unresolved. CDR3 size: 14 residues. Germline values: CDR1 SEHNR, CDR2 FQNEAQ (reference sequence). V lost 8 bases, J lost 2 bases, and 14 bases lay in between. The CDR3 here is CASGTEFDTDTQYF. Written as DNA, the CDR3 is TGTGCCAGCGGAACAGAGTTCGACACAGATACGCAGTATTTT.

This clonotype occurred many times. The V call is TRBV28, the J call TRBJ2-7; D possibly corresponds to TRBD1 (6 bases). The CDR3 contains 15 residues. V was trimmed by 11 bases and J by 0 bases, leaving 20 bases between them. From germline, CDR1 is MDHEN and CDR2 SYDVKM. The CDR3 nucleotides read TGTGCCTGCGCGACAGGTCCTTATCTCTCCTACGAGCAGTACTTC. Translating it yields CACATGPYLSYEQYF.

This chain links TRBV4-3 with TRBJ2-1; 10 bases line up with TRBD2. The length of the CDR3 is 18 residues. From germline, CDR1 is LGHNA and CDR2 YSLEER. The V and J ends lost 5 bases and 4 bases, in that order; junction bases with no gene match: 14. As DNA, the CDR3 is TGCGCCAGCAGCGCCCGGTCCGCTAGCGGGAGTAGGTACAATGAGCAGTTCTTC. This codes for CASSARSASGSRYNEQFF.

The chain combines TRBV3-1 with TRBJ2-5; D is ambiguous. The V gene's germline CDR1 is LGHDT and CDR2 YNNKEL (reference sequence). Trimming pared 3 bases from V and 0 bases from J, leaving 8 bases between. CDR3 size: 14 residues. The CDR3 DNA reads TGTGCCAGCAGCCACCGCACGTACCAAGAGACCCAGTACTTC. Translating gives CASSHRTYQETQYF.

This clonotype has just a few counts. The genes are TRBV27 and TRBJ2-3; TRBD2 matches 10 bases. CDR3 length: 15 residues. V shed 6 bases and J 6 bases; nucleotides not matched to a gene: 9. In germline, CDR1 is MNHEY, CDR2 SMNVEV (reference sequence). CDR3 residues: CASSQREGTRDTQYF. CDR3 DNA sequence: TGTGCCAGCAGCCAGCGGGAGGGTACGAGGGATACGCAGTATTTT.

This clonotype was recorded a few times. This sequence joins TRBV5-1 and TRBJ2-7; D uncertain. The CDR3 consists of 12 residues. Trimming cost V 0 bases and J 5 bases, with 6 bases left between them. The germline gives CDR1 SGHRS, CDR2 YFSETQ. The CDR3 nucleotides read TGCGCCAGCAGCTTGGATAGGGACGAGCAGTACTTC. Translating gives CASSLDRDEQYF.

In this sample, this clonotype turned up a few times. This CDR3 is CASSLADTAEAFF. The CDR3 coding sequence is TGTGCCAGCAGTTTAGCGGACACCGCTGAAGCTTTCTTT. The chain has TRBV28 and TRBJ1-1, with a possible D match to TRBD1 (5 bases). The CDR3 is made up of 13 amino acids. V shed 2 bases and J shed 6 bases, with 10 bases lying between them. CDR1 and CDR2 from the germline V gene are MDHEN and SYDVKM.

This rearrangement joins TRBV5-1 to TRBJ2-2; 12 nucleotides agree with TRBD2. This CDR3 comprises 18 residues. Germline V lookup: CDR1 SGHRS, CDR2 YFSETQ. The ends lost 1 base at V and 9 bases at J; junction bases unmatched: 13. CDR3 protein: CASSLSSSGRDIPRELFF. The CDR3 coding sequence is TGCGCCAGCAGCTTGTCCTCTAGCGGGAGGGACATTCCACGGGAGCTGTTTTTT.

Many counts were recorded for this clonotype. CDR3 DNA: TGTGCCAGCAGCGGAAACAGGGGGATTAATGAAAAACTGTTTTTT. Its translation: CASSGNRGINEKLFF. The V gene is TRBV11-2, the J gene TRBJ1-4, with 8 positions matching TRBD1. J was trimmed by 4 bases and V by 5 bases; bases with no gene match: 6. The CDR3 is 15 residues long. The germline CDR1 and CDR2 sequences are SGHAT and FQNNGV.

This clonotype was seen many times. CDR3: CATAHVGQGRYTGELFF. DNA of the CDR3: TGTGCCACCGCCCACGTCGGACAGGGCCGGTACACCGGGGAGCTGTTTTTT. The J gene is TRBJ2-2, the V gene TRBV7-2, with TRBD1 matching over 8 bases. V was pared by 10 bases and J by 3 bases, with 16 bases of the junction left unmatched. CDR3 length: 17 amino acids. Per the germline V gene, CDR1 is SGHTA and CDR2 is FQGNSA.

This clonotype has a count of ten or more. This sequence joins TRBV11-2 and TRBJ2-7; TRBD2 is a possible D gene (6 bases). This CDR3 is built from 20 residues. Germline values: CDR1 SGHAT, CDR2 FQNNGV. Trimming left V 0 bases short and J 2 bases short, with 26 bases between. The CDR3 loop is CASSLDGERETGDPTYEQYF. DNA for the CDR3: TGTGCCAGCAGCTTAGACGGCGAACGGGAAACGGGGGACCCCACCTACGAGCAGTACTTC. The variable domain in full, with the rest retrieved from reference TRBV11-2 and TRBJ2-7, is EAGVAQSPRYKIIEKRQSVAFWCNPISGHATLYWYQQILGQGPKLLIQFQNNGVVDDSQLPKDRFSAERLKGVDSTLKIQPAKLEDSAVYLCASSLDGERETGDPTYEQYFGPGTRLTVT.

V usage is TRBV28 and J usage is TRBJ2-1; TRBD2 aligns across 9 bases. With V trimmed by 2 bases and J by 1 base, 3 bases remained unmatched. This CDR3 comprises 16 residues. Germline V gives CDR1 MDHEN, CDR2 SYDVKM. The CDR3 reads CASSLAGGGSYNEQFF. CDR3 sequence (DNA): TGTGCCAGCAGTTTAGCGGGAGGGGGTTCCTACAATGAGCAGTTCTTC.

This sequence joins TRBV24-1 and TRBJ2-5; the match to TRBD1 covers 7 bases. Germline V gene sequence: CDR1 KGHDR, CDR2 SFDVKD. V lost 6 bases, J lost 2 bases, and 2 bases stayed unmatched. The CDR3 sequence is 13 residues long. The CDR3 DNA sequence: TGTGCCACCAGTCCGGGACAGCAAGAGACCCAGTACTTC. It translates to CATSPGQQETQYF.

In this sample, this clonotype turned up a few times. This rearrangement joins TRBV18 to TRBJ1-5, with D possibly TRBD1 on 6 matching bases. Germline CDR1 is KGHSH and CDR2 is LQKENI. The V and J ends lost 3 bases and 0 bases respectively, with 9 bases between them. This CDR3 is 15 amino acids long. The CDR3 bases are TGTGCCAGCTCACCGGAGACAGGTAGCAATCAGCCCCAGCATTTT. It encodes CASSPETGSNQPQHF. Using reference TRBV18 and TRBJ1-5 for the parts outside the CDR3, the full variable domain is NAGVMQNPRHLVRRRGQEARLRCSPMKGHSHVYWYRQLPEEGLKFMVYLQKENIIDESGMPKERFSAEFPKEGPSILRIQQVVRGDSAAYFCASSPETGSNQPQHFGDGTRLSIL.